A single sample gave rise to the 15 T cell receptor beta chains below, sequenced in a study of blood T cell repertoires in COVID-19. The assay was immunoSEQ multiplex PCR, and TCRdb's table has in-frame clones only and misses some. The sample contains around 300,000 clones, roughly 91% of which appear only once. What was sequenced was peripheral blood. The source is a man aged 50-59 years with active or convalescent COVID-19.

The chain combines TRBV30 with TRBJ2-7, with 8 bases matching TRBD2. Per germline, CDR1 GTSNPN and CDR2 SVGIG (reference sequence). V lost 3 bases to trimming and J lost 2 bases; unmatched junction nucleotides: 6. The CDR3 runs 14 residues. CDR3 coding DNA: TGTGCCTGGAGCCAAAGCGGGGGAACCTACGAGCAGTACTTC. Translated, it gives CAWSQSGGTYEQYF.

This clone is a singleton in its sample. V usage is TRBV5-1 and J usage is TRBJ1-2, with 8 positions matching TRBD1. From germline, CDR1 is SGHRS and CDR2 YFSETQ. V gave up 1 base and J gave up 6 bases; unmatched junction bases: 5. The CDR3 runs to 14 residues. DNA of the CDR3: TGCGCCAGCAGCTTGACAGGGGGTGAAAATGGCTACACCTTC. Protein sequence: CASSLTGGENGYTF. Full variable domain (missing parts from reference TRBV5-1 and TRBJ1-2): KAGVTQTPRYLIKTRGQQVTLSCSPISGHRSVSWYQQTPGQGLQFLFEYFSETQRNKGNFPGRFSGRQFSNSRSEMNVSTLELGDSALYLCASSLTGGENGYTFGSGTRLTVV.

V and J are TRBV23-1 and TRBJ1-4, with D hard to call. TRBV23-1 is assigned to the ORF class and has an uncertain function. V lost 6 bases and J lost 5, with 25 bases in between. The CDR3 spans 18 residues. The CDR3 DNA follows: TGCGCCAGCAGCCGCCGAAAGAGACTTAGGCCCTTCAATGAAAAACTGTTTTTT. This sequence encodes CASSRRKRLRPFNEKLFF.

The chain carries TRBV6-2 or TRBV6-3 and TRBJ1-1, with D perhaps matching TRBD1 (5 bases). This CDR3 region has 16 residues. The V gene lost 5 bases and the J gene lost 1 base, with 17 bases spanning the gap. Germline values: CDR1 MNHEY, CDR2 SVGEGT. Here the CDR3 DNA reads TGTGCCAGCAGTACGGGGGGGGATCGTTGGAACACTGAAGCTTTCTTT. Protein product: CASSTGGDRWNTEAFF.

The chain couples TRBV5-5 to TRBJ1-2; TRBD1 matches 7 bases. J lost 7 bases, V lost 0 bases, and 6 bases had no gene match. The CDR3 runs 14 residues. The V gene's germline CDR1 is SGHKS and CDR2 YYEKEE (reference sequence). The CDR3 sequence is CASSLATGSLGYTF. The CDR3 DNA follows: TGTGCCAGCAGCTTGGCGACAGGGTCCCTTGGCTACACCTTC.

The chain uses TRBV19 and TRBJ2-1; the D gene is possibly TRBD1 (6 bases). CDR3 size: 15 residues. Germline V CDR1 and CDR2: LNHDA, SQIVND (reference sequence). Between the trimmed V and J ends, which lost 5 bases and 8 bases, there was a span of 19 bases. The CDR3 sequence: CASSSRTALGDEQFF. The CDR3, as DNA: TGTGCCAGTAGTTCTAGGACAGCCTTGGGCGATGAGCAGTTCTTC.

This clone turned up a few times. This chain uses TRBV3-1 (or the pseudogene TRBV3-2) with TRBJ1-2, with 7 bases matching TRBD1. Germline V gene data show CDR1 as LGHDT and CDR2 as YNNKEL (reference sequence). There are 13 residues in the CDR3. Trimming at V came to 0 bases and at J to 10 bases, leaving 5 bases not matched to a gene. CDR3 region: CASSQDRGTAYTF. The CDR3 bases are TGTGCCAGCAGCCAAGATAGGGGGACAGCCTACACCTTC.

This sequence joins TRBV28 and TRBJ2-1, with 9 bases lining up with TRBD2. V lost 4 bases and J lost 2; bases outside the gene matches: 6. The CDR3 is 16 amino acids. Germline CDR1 is MDHEN and CDR2 is SYDVKM. The CDR3 sequence is CASSSLAGAPYNEQFF. In DNA, the CDR3 is TGTGCCAGCAGTTCCTTAGCGGGAGCTCCCTACAATGAGCAGTTCTTC.

This chain connects TRBV28 to TRBJ1-6, with 9 positions matching TRBD1. The CDR3 runs 16 residues. Germline values: CDR1 MDHEN, CDR2 SYDVKM. Trimming removed 6 bases from V and 3 bases from J; junction bases left unmatched: 6. This CDR3 reads CASRRTGVIYNSPLHF. For the CDR3, the DNA is TGTGCCAGCAGAAGGACAGGGGTAATCTATAATTCACCCCTCCACTTT. Full variable domain (rest looked up from reference TRBV28 and TRBJ1-6): DVKVTQSSRYLVKRTGEKVFLECVQDMDHENMFWYRQDPGLGLRLIYFSYDVKMKEKGDIPEGYSVSREKKERFSLILESASTNQTSMYLCASRRTGVIYNSPLHFGNGTRLTVT.

V and J are TRBV28 and TRBJ1-1; D is perhaps TRBD1 (5 bases). V was trimmed by 8 bases and J by 7 bases, leaving 17 bases between them. CDR1 is MDHEN, CDR2 SYDVKM, per germline. The CDR3 runs to 13 residues. CDR3 protein: CASPRCRVNEAFF. CDR3 in DNA: TGTGCCAGCCCTCGGTGCAGGGTGAATGAAGCTTTCTTT.

Note on this clone: One end of the junction varies from germline; a read error may be responsible. This rearrangement joins TRBV11-2 to TRBJ2-7; maybe TRBD2 (6 bases). The length of the CDR3 is 14 residues. Looked up from germline, CDR1 is SGHAT and CDR2 is FQNNGV. The CDR3 region is CASSFGGDRYGQYF. The DNA for the CDR3 is TGTGCCAGCAGCTTCGGGGGAGACCGTTACGGGCAGTACTTC.

This chain joins TRBV10-1 and TRBJ1-1, with 7 bases identical to TRBD1. After removal of 4 bases from V and 1 base from J, the junction contained 3 bases not matched to a gene. Germline CDR1 reads WNHNN; CDR2 reads SYGVQD (reference sequence). This CDR3 spans 14 amino acids. The CDR3 region is CASSGGTENTEAFF. CDR3 DNA sequence: TGCGCCAGCAGTGGCGGGACAGAGAACACTGAAGCTTTCTTT.

The chain links TRBV9 to TRBJ2-3; D ambiguous. In germline, CDR1 is SGDLS, CDR2 YYNGEE. CDR3 length: 11 residues. V gave up 4 bases and J gave up 2 bases, with 2 bases separating them. CDR3 residues: CASSHTDTQYF. The CDR3 nucleotides are TGTGCCAGCAGCCACACAGATACGCAGTATTTT.

The CDR3 region is CASSLDRGLGKEKLFF. The CDR3 DNA follows: TGTGCCAGCAGCTTGGACAGGGGGCTGGGCAAGGAAAAACTGTTTTTT. V is TRBV5-8 and J is TRBJ1-4; the match to TRBD1 covers 9 bases. The germline V gene encodes CDR1 SGHTS and CDR2 YDEGEE. This CDR3 region has 16 residues. With 0 bases clipped from V and 8 bases from J, the junction kept 8 bases outside the gene matches.

The chain recombines TRBV6-1 with TRBJ2-7; 13 nucleotides agree with TRBD2. V shed 0 bases, J shed 5 bases, and the junction held 7 bases outside the gene matches. The CDR3 is 17 residues long. Per the germline V gene, CDR1 is MNHNS and CDR2 is SASEGT. The CDR3 nucleotides read TGTGCCAGCAGTGAAGCCATGACTAGCGGGAGGTTCAACGAGCAGTACTTC. Protein sequence: CASSEAMTSGRFNEQYF.